This T cell receptor beta chain came from a study of shared clonotypes between healthy human individuals. On the study more broadly: The people who gave samples were two women and a few men aged 18 to 49.

As for this clone: What it binds is unknown.

The germline V gene encodes CDR1 MGHDK and CDR2 SYGVNS. The junction had 16 bases not matched to a gene; V was cut back by 6 bases and J by 5 bases. This CDR3 is 17 amino acids long. Authors' methods: Junction-only sequences without quality scores came from ImmunoSEQ, so filtering differed. TCRdb's table, derived via immunoSEQ multiplex PCR, lists solely in-frame clones and lacks some. D and trimming come from the DNA, and the V and J calls and clone size come from that table. Of some 120,000 clones in the sample, approximately 70% were seen once. Findings of the study overall: A generally larger estimated richness was seen in naive subsets than in memory subsets. With few donors, the genetic and exposure-history diversity represented was limited.

The chain uses TRBV25-1 and TRBJ2-1; 7 positions match TRBD1. The sequencing sample was made of memory CD8+ T cells sorted from blood. Subset reported: CD45RO+ cells pooled with CCR7-negative TemRA cells. This TCR came from a woman aged 25 to 45 in good health. The DNA of the CDR3 is TGTGCCAGCAGCGATCGTAAACAGGGGACGCCAGACAATGAGCAGTTCTTC. It translates to CASSDRKQGTPDNEQFF.